This T cell receptor (beta chain) was captured in a study of post-analysis software for immune sequencing data. As regards this clonotype: Its target is unknown.

V was trimmed by 8 bases and J by 10 bases, leaving 21 bases between them. CDR3 size: 14 residues. Sequencing libraries made from TCR beta cDNA carried unique molecular identifiers. TCRdb used MiXCR to reprocess the PCR reads, holding one entry per CDR3 protein. The sample lists roughly 620,000 distinct CDR3 sequences, 44% occurring once. Whole-study findings and limits: About 5 TRBV segments occurring more often in patients than controls included TRBV5-6, TRBV5-1 and TRBV20-1.

The V gene is TRBV12-3 or TRBV12-4, the J gene TRBJ2-1, with D perhaps being TRBD1 or TRBD2 (5 bases each). The sequence was obtained from a girl aged 10 to 17 with multiple sclerosis. The sequenced sample was blood. CDR3 DNA sequence: TGTGCCAGCGCGGCGGGTTGGGGCTCCTACGAGCAGTTCTTC. Translated, it gives CASAAGWGSYEQFF.